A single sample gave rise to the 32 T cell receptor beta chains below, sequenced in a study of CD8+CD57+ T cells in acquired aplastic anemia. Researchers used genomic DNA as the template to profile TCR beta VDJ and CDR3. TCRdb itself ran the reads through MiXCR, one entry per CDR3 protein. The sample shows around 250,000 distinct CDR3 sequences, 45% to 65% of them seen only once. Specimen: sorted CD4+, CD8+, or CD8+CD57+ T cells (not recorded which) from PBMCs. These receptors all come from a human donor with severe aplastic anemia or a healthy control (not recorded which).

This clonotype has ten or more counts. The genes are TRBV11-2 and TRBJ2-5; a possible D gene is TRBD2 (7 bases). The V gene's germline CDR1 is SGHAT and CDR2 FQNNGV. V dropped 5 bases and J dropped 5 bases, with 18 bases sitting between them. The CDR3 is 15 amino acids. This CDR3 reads CASSRVGGGWETQYF. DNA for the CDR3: TGTGCCAGCAGCCGGGTCGGCGGGGGCTGGGAGACCCAGTACTTC.

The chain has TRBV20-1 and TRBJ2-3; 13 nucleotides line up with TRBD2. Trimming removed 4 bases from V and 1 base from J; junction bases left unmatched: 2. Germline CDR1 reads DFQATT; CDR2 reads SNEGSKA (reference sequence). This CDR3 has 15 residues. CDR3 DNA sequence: TGCAGTGCTAAACTAGCGGGGGGGGGCACAGATACGCAGTATTTT. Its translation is CSAKLAGGGTDTQYF.

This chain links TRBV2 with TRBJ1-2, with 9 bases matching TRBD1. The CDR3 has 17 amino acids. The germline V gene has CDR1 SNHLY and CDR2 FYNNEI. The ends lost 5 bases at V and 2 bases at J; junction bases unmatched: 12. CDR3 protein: CASSKGGRDRDNYGYTF. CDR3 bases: TGTGCCAGCAGTAAAGGGGGCCGGGACAGGGACAACTATGGCTACACCTTC.

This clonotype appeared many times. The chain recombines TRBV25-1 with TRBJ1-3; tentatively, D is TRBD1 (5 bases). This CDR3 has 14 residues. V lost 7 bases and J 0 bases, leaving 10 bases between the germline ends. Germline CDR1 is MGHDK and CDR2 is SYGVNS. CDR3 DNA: TGTGCCAGCACGGGGGGGATCTCTGGAAACACCATATATTTT. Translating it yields CASTGGISGNTIYF.

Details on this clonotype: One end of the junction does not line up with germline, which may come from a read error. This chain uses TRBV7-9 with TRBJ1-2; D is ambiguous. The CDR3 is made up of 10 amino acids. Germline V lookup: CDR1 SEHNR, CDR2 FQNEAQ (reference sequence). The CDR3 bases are TGTGCCAGCAGATTAGGTGGCTACACCTTC. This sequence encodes CASRLGGYTF.

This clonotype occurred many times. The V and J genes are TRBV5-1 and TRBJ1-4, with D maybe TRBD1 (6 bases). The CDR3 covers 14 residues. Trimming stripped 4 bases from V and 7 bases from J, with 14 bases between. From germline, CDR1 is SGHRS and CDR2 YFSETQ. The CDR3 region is CASSPGAEGEKLFF. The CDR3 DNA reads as TGCGCCAGCAGCCCAGGGGCCGAGGGTGAAAAACTGTTTTTT.

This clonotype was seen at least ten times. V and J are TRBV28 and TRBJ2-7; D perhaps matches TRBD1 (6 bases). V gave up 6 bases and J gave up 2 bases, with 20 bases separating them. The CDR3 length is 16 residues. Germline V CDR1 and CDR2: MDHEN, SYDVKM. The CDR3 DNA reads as TGTGCCAGCAGCCCTCCCTGGGACACCGTGGCCTACGAGCAGTACTTC. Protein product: CASSPPWDTVAYEQYF. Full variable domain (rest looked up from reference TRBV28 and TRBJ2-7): DVKVTQSSRYLVKRTGEKVFLECVQDMDHENMFWYRQDPGLGLRLIYFSYDVKMKEKGDIPEGYSVSREKKERFSLILESASTNQTSMYLCASSPPWDTVAYEQYFGPGTRLTVT.

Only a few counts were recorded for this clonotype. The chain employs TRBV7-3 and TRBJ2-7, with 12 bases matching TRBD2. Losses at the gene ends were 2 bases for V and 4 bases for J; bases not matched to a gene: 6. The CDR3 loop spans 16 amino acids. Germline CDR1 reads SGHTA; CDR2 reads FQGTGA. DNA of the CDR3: TGTGCCAGCAGCTTAGATTCTAGCGGGAGGGTTTACGAGCAGTACTTC. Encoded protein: CASSLDSSGRVYEQYF.

In DNA, the CDR3 is TGTGCCAGCACCCTAGGGGGCGAGACCCAGTACTTC. Translation gives CASTLGGETQYF. The J gene is TRBJ2-5, the V gene TRBV7-6; TRBD1 matches 7 bases. Unmatched junction bases numbered 4, after V lost 7 bases and J lost 5 bases. The CDR3 extends over 12 amino acids. Germline values: CDR1 SGHVS, CDR2 FNYEAQ.

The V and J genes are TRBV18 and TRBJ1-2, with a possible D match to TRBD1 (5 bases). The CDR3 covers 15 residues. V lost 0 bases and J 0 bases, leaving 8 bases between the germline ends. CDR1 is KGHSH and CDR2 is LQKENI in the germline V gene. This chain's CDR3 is CASSPPGVTNYGYTF. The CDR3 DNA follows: TGTGCCAGCTCACCACCAGGGGTCACTAACTATGGCTACACCTTC.

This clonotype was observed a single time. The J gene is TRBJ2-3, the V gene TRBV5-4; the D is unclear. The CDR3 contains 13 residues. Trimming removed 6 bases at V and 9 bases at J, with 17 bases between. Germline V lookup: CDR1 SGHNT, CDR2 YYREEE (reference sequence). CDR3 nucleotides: TGTGCCAGCAAAGGCCTTGAACAGCTGACGCAGTATTTT. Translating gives CASKGLEQLTQYF.

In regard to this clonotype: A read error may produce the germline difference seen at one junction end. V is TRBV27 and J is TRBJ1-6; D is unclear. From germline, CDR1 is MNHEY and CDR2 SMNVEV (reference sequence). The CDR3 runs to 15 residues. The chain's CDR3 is CASSLRSSYNSPLDF. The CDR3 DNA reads TGTGCCAGCAGTTTAAGGAGCAGCTATAATTCACCCCTCGACTTT.

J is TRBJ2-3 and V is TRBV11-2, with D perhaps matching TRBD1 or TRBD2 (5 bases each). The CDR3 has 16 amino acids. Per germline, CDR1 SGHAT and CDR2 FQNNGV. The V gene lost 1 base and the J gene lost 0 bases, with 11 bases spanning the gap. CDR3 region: CASSLVYRTSTDTQYF. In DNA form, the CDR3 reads TGTGCCAGCAGCTTAGTGTACAGGACTAGCACAGATACGCAGTATTTT. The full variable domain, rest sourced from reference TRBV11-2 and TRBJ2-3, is EAGVAQSPRYKIIEKRQSVAFWCNPISGHATLYWYQQILGQGPKLLIQFQNNGVVDDSQLPKDRFSAERLKGVDSTLKIQPAKLEDSAVYLCASSLVYRTSTDTQYFGPGTRLTVL.

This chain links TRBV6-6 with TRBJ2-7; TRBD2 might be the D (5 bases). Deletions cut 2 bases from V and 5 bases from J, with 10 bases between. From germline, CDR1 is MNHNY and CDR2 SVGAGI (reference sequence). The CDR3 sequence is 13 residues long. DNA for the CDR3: TGTGCCAGCAGTTACGTCAATAGCGACGAGCAGTACTTC. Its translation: CASSYVNSDEQYF.

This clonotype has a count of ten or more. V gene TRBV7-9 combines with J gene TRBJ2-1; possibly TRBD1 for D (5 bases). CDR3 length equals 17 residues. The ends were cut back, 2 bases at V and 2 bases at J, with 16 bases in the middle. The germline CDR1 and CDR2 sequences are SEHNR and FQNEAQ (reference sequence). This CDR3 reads CASSLIFPGAAYNEQFF. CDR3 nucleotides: TGTGCCAGCAGCTTAATTTTCCCTGGGGCGGCCTACAATGAGCAGTTCTTC.

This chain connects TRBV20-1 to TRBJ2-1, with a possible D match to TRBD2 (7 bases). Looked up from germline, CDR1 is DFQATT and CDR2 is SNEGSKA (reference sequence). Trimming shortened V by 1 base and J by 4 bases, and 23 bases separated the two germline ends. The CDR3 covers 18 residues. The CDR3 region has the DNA TGCAGTGCTAGAGGGACGGAGGGCGGGGGCCACGCGTACAATGAGCAGTTCTTC. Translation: CSARGTEGGGHAYNEQFF.

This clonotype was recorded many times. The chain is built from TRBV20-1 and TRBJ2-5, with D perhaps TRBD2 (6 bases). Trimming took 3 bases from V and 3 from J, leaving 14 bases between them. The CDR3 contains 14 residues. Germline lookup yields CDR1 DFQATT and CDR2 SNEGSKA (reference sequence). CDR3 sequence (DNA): TGCAGTGCTAGGTGGACGCCTAGCGAAGAGACCCAGTACTTC. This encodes CSARWTPSEETQYF.

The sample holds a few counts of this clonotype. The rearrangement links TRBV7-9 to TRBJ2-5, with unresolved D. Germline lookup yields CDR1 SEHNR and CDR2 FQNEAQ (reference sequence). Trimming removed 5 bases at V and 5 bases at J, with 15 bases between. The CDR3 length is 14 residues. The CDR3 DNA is TGTGCCAGCAGCCCTGGTGGGTCCAGGGAGACCCAGTACTTC. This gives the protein CASSPGGSRETQYF.

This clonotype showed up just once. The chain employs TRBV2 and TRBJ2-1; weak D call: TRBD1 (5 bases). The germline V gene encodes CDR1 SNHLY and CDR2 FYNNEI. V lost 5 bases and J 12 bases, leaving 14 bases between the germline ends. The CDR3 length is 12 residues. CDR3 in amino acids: CASSTQGYRQFF. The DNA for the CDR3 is TGTGCCAGCAGTACCCAGGGCTATCGGCAGTTCTTC.

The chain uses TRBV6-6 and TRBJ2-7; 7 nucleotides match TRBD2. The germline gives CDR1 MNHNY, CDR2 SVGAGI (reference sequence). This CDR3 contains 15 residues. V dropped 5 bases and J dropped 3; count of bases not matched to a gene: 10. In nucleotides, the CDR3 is TGTGCCAGCAGTGAAGCGACCGGGGAGGGCTACGAGCAGTACTTC. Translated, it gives CASSEATGEGYEQYF.

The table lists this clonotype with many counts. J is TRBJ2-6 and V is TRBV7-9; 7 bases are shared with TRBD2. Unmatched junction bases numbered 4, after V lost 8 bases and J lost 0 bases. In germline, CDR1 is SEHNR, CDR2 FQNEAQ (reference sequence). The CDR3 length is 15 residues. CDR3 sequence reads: CASGGGSSGANVLTF. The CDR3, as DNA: TGTGCCAGCGGGGGGGGGAGCTCTGGGGCCAACGTCCTGACTTTC.

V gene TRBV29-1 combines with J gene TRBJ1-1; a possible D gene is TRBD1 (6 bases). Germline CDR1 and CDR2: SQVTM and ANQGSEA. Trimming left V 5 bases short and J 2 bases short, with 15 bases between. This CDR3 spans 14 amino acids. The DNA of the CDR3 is TGCAGCGTTTCACAACAGGGCTTTAACACTGAAGCTTTCTTT. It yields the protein CSVSQQGFNTEAFF. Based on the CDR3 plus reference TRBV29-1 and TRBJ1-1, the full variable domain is SAVISQKPSRDICQRGTSLTIQCQVDSQVTMMFWYRQQPGQSLTLIATANQGSEATYESGFVIDKFPISRPNLTFSTLTVSNMSPEDSSIYLCSVSQQGFNTEAFFGQGTRLTVV.

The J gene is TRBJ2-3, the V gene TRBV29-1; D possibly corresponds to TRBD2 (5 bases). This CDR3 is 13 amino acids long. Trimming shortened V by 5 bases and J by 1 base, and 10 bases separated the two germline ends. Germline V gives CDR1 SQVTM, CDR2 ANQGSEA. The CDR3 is CSVKRPGTDTQYF. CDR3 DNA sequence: TGCAGCGTTAAGCGGCCAGGCACAGATACGCAGTATTTT.

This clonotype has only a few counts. This CDR3 reads CAISRDGYSPLHF. The CDR3 DNA reads as TGTGCCATCAGTAGGGACGGTTATTCACCCCTCCACTTT. J is TRBJ1-6 and V is TRBV10-3, with D perhaps matching TRBD1 (5 bases). The CDR3 extends over 13 amino acids. V gave up 5 bases and J gave up 8 bases, with 10 bases separating them. Looked up from germline, CDR1 is ENHRY and CDR2 is SYGVKD.

The CDR3 DNA sequence: TGCAGTGCTAGTGTAGGGACAGGCATAGCCTACGAGCAGTTCTTC. This translates into CSASVGTGIAYEQFF. This sequence joins TRBV20-1 and TRBJ2-1; TRBD1 matches at 8 bases. J gave up 10 bases and V 3 bases, and 14 bases lay outside the gene matches. Germline assignment: CDR1 DFQATT and CDR2 SNEGSKA (reference sequence). The CDR3 is 15 amino acids.

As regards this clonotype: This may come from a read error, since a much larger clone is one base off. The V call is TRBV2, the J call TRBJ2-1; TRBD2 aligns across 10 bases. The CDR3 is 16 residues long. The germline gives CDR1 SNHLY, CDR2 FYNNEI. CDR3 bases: TGTGCCAGCTGTCCCGCCGGGACTAGCGCTCAAGGTGGGCAGCTCTTC. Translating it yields CASCPAGTSAQGGQLF.

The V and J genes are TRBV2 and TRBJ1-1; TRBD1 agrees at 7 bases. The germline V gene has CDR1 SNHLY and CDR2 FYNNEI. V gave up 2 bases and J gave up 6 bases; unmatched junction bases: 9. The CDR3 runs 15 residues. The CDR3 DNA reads TGTGCCAGCAGTGAAAGAGGTAGACAGGGACCTGAAGCTTTCTTT. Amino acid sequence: CASSERGRQGPEAFF.

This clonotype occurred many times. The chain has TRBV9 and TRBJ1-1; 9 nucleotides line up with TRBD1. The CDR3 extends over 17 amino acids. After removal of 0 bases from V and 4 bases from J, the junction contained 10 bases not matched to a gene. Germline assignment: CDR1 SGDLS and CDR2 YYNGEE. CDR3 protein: CASSVAGPGQGVTEAFF. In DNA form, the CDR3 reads TGTGCCAGCAGCGTAGCCGGACCGGGACAGGGCGTCACTGAAGCTTTCTTT.

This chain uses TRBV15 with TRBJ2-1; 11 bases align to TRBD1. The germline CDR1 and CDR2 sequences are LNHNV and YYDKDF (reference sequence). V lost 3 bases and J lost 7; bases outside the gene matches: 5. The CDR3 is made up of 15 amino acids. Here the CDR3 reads CATSRAGTGGNEQFF. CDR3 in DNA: TGTGCCACCAGCAGGGCCGGGACAGGGGGAAATGAGCAGTTCTTC. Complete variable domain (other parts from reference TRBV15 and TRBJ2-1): DAMVIQNPRYQVTQFGKPVTLSCSQTLNHNVMYWYQQKSSQAPKLLFHYYDKDFNNEADTPDNFQSRRPNTSFCFLDIRSPGLGDTAMYLCATSRAGTGGNEQFFGPGTRLTVL.

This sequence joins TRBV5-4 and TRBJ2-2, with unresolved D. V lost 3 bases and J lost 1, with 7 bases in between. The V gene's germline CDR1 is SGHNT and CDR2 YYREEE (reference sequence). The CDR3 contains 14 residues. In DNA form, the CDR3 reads TGTGCCAGCAGCTCCGCAAAGAACACCGGGGAGCTGTTTTTT. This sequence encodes CASSSAKNTGELFF. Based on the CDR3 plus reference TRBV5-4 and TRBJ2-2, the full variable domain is ETGVTQSPTHLIKTRGQQVTLRCSSQSGHNTVSWYQQALGQGPQFIFQYYREEENGRGNFPPRFSGLQFPNYSSELNVNALELDDSALYLCASSSAKNTGELFFGEGSRLTVL.

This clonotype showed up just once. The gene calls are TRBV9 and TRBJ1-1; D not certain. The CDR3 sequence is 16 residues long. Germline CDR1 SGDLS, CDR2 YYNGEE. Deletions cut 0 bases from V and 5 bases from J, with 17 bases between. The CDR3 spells CASSVAAGRVKTEAFF. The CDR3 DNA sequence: TGTGCCAGCAGCGTAGCAGCCGGGAGGGTAAAAACTGAAGCTTTCTTT.

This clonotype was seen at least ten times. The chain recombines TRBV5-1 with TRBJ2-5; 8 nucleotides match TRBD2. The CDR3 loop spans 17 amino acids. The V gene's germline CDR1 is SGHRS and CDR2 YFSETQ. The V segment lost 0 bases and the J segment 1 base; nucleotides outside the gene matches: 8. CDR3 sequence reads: CASSLGPGGRPQETQYF. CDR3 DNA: TGCGCCAGCAGCTTGGGCCCGGGGGGGCGCCCCCAAGAGACCCAGTACTTC.